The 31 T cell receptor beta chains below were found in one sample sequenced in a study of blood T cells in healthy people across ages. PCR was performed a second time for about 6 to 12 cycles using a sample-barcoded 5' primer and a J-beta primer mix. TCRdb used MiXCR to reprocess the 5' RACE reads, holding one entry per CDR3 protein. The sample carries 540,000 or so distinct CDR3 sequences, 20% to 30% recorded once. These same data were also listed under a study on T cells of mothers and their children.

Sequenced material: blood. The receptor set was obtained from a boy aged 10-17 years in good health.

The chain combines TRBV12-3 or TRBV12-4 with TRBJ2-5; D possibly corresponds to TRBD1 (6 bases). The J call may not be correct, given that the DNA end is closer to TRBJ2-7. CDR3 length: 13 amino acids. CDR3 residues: CASSPDRHYEQYF. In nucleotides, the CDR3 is TGTGCCAGCAGCCCGGACAGACACTACGAGCAGTACTTC.

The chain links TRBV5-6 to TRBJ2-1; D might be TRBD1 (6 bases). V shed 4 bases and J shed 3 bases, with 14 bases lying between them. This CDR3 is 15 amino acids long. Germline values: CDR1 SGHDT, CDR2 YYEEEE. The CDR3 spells CASSVPGHYYNEQFF. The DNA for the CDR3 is TGTGCCAGCAGCGTTCCGGGACACTACTACAATGAGCAGTTCTTC.

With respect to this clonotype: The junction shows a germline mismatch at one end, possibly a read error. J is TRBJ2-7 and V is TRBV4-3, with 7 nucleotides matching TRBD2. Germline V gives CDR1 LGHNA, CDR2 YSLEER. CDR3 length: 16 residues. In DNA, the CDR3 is TGCGTCAGCAGCCAAGGGGCAGTAGCGGGTCTCGACGAGCAGTACTTC. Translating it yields CVSSQGAVAGLDEQYF.

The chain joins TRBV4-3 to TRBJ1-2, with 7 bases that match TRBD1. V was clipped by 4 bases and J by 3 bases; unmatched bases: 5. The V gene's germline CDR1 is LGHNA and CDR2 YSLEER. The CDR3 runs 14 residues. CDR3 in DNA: TGCGCCAGCAGCCCGGTGCAGGGGGACTATGGCTACACCTTC. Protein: CASSPVQGDYGYTF.

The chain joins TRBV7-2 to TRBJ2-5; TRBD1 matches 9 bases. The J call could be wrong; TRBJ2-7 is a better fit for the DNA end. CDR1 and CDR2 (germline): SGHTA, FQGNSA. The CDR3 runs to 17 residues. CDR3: CASSSLMAGQGPYEQYF. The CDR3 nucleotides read TGTGCCAGCAGCTCTTTAATGGCGGGACAGGGCCCCTACGAGCAGTACTTC.

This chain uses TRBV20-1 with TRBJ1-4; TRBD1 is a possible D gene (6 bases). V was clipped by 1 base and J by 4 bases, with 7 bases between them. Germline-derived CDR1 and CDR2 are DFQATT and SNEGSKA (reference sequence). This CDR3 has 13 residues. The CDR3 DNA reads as TGCAGTGCTAGAGTAGGGGGTAATGAAAAACTGTTTTTT. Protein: CSARVGGNEKLFF.

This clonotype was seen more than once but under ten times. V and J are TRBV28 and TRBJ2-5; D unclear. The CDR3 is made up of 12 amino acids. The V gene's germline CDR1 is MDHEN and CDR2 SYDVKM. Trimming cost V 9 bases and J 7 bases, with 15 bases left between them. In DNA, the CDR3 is TGTGCCAGTTTGGGTGGGCTAGGGACCCAGTACTTC. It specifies CASLGGLGTQYF.

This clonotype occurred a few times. The CDR3 here is CSARSGLGNNEQFF. CDR3 bases: TGCAGTGCTAGAAGCGGACTAGGCAACAATGAGCAGTTCTTC. V is TRBV20-1 and J is TRBJ2-1; the match to TRBD2 covers 7 bases. CDR1 is DFQATT and CDR2 is SNEGSKA in the germline V gene (reference sequence). V lost 2 bases, J lost 5 bases, and 6 bases stayed unmatched. CDR3 length: 14 amino acids.

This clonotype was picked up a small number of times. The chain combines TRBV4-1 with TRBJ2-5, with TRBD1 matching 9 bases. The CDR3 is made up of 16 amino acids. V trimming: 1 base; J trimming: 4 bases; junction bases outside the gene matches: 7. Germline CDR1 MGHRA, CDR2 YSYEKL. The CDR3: CASSQGGTGNRETQYF. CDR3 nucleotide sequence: TGCGCCAGCAGCCAAGGGGGGACAGGGAATCGAGAGACCCAGTACTTC.

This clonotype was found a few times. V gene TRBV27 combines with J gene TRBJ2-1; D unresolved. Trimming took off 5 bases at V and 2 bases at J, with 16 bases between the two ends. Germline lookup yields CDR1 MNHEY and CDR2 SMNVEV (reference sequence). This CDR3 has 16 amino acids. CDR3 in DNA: TGTGCCAGCAGTCCGATTTCAGGTCTCCCCTACAATGAGCAGTTCTTC. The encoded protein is CASSPISGLPYNEQFF.

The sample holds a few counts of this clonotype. The CDR3 here is CASSVPGGLREQYF. The CDR3 DNA reads as TGTGCCAGCAGCGTCCCAGGGGGCCTCCGGGAGCAGTACTTC. The rearrangement links TRBV9 to TRBJ2-5; 8 bases fit TRBD1. The germline gives CDR1 SGDLS, CDR2 YYNGEE. Germline trimming cut 2 bases from V and 11 bases from J; bases unmatched to any gene: 11. The CDR3 consists of 14 residues.

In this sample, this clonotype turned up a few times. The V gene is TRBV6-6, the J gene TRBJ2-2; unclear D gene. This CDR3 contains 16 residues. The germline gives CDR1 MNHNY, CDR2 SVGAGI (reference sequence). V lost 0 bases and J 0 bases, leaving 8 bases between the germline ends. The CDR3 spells CASSYSIQSNTGELFF. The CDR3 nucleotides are TGTGCCAGCAGTTACTCGATACAGTCGAACACCGGGGAGCTGTTTTTT.

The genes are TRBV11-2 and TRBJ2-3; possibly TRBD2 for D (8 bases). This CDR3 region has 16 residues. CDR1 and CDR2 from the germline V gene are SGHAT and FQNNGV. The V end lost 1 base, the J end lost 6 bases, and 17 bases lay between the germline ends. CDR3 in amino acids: CASSLGWTGGGDTQYF. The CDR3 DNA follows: TGTGCCAGCAGCTTAGGATGGACAGGCGGGGGGGATACGCAGTATTTT. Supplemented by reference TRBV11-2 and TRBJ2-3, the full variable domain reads EAGVAQSPRYKIIEKRQSVAFWCNPISGHATLYWYQQILGQGPKLLIQFQNNGVVDDSQLPKDRFSAERLKGVDSTLKIQPAKLEDSAVYLCASSLGWTGGGDTQYFGPGTRLTVL.

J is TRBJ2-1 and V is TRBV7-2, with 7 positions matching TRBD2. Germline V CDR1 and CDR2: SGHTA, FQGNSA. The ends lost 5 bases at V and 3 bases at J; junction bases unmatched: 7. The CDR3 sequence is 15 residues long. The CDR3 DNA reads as TGTGCCAGCAGCCAAAGCGGGATAGACTACAATGAGCAGTTCTTC. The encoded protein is CASSQSGIDYNEQFF.

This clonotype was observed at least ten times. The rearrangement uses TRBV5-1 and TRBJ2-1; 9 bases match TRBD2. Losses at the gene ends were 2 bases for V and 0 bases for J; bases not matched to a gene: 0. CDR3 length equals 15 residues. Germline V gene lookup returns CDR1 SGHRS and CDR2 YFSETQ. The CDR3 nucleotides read TGCGCCAGCAGCTTACTAGCGGGCTCCTACAATGAGCAGTTCTTC. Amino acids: CASSLLAGSYNEQFF.

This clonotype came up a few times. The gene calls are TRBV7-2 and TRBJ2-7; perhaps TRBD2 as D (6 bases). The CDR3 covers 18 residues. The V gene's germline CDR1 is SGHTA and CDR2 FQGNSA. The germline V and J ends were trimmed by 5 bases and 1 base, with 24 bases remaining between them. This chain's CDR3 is CASSHDGGQGLRSYEQYF. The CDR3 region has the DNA TGTGCCAGCAGCCACGATGGAGGGCAAGGGTTGAGATCCTACGAGCAGTACTTC.

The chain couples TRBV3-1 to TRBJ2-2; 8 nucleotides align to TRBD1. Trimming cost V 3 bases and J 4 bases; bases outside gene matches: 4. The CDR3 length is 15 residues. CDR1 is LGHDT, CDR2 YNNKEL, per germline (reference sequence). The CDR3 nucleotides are TGTGCCAGCAGCCAGACGGACAGGGCCACCGGGGAGCTGTTTTTT. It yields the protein CASSQTDRATGELFF.

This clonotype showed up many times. CDR3 coding DNA: TGTGCCAGCAGCTTTGGCAGGGGAGCTGAAGCTTTCTTT. Encoded protein: CASSFGRGAEAFF. This sequence joins TRBV11-3 and TRBJ1-1; possible D gene TRBD1, 6 bases. The CDR3 length is 13 residues. Per the germline V gene, CDR1 is SGHNT and CDR2 is YENEEA. Trimming left V 3 bases short and J 6 bases short, with 11 bases between.

The DNA for the CDR3 is TGTGCCAGCAGCTCTAGCGGGGACGAGCAGTACTTC. It encodes CASSSSGDEQYF. This rearrangement joins TRBV7-6 to TRBJ2-7, with 9 bases lining up with TRBD2. Unmatched junction bases numbered 0, after V lost 4 bases and J lost 5 bases. The CDR3 contains 12 residues. Germline V gene sequence: CDR1 SGHVS, CDR2 FNYEAQ.

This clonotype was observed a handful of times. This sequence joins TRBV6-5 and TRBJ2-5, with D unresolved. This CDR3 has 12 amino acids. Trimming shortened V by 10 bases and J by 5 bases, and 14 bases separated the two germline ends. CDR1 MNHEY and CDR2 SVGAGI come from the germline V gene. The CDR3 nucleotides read TGTGCCACCAGAGGTCCCCGGGAGACCCAGTACTTC. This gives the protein CATRGPRETQYF.

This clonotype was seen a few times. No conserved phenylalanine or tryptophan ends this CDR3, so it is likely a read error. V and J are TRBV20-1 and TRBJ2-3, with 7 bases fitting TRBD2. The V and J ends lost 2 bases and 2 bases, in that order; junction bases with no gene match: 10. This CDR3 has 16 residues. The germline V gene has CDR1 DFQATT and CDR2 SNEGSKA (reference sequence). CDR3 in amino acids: CSARWEGLAATDTQYL. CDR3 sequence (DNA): TGCAGTGCTAGATGGGAGGGGCTAGCGGCCACAGATACGCAGTATCTT.

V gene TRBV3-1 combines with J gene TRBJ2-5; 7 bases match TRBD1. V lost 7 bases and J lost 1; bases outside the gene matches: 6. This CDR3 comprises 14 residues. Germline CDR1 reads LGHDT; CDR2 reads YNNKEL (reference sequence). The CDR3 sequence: CASNFDRVQETQYF. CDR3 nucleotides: TGTGCCAGCAACTTCGACAGGGTCCAAGAGACCCAGTACTTC.

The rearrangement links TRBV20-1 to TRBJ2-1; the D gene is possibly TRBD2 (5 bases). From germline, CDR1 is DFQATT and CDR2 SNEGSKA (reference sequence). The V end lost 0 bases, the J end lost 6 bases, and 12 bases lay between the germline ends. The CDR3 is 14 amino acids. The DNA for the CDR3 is TGCAGTGCTAGAGATCCCGGGGTGGGCAATGAGCAGTTCTTC. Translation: CSARDPGVGNEQFF.

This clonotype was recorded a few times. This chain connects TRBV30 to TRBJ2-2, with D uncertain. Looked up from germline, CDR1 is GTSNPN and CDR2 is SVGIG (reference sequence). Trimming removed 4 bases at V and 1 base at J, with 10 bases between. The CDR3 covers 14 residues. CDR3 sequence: CAWTLDGNTGELFF. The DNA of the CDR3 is TGTGCCTGGACCCTGGACGGGAACACCGGGGAGCTGTTTTTT. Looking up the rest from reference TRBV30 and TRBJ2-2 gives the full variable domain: SQTIHQWPATLVQPVGSPLSLECTVEGTSNPNLYWYRQAAGRGLQLLFYSVGIGQISSEVPQNLSASRPQDRQFILSSKKLLLSDSGFYLCAWTLDGNTGELFFGEGSRLTVL.

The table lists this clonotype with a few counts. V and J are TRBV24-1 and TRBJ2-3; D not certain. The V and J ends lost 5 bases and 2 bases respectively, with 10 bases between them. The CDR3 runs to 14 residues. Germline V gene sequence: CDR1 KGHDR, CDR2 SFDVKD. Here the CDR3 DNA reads TGTGCCACCAGTGCCCGACTGGCCACAGATACGCAGTATTTT. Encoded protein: CATSARLATDTQYF.

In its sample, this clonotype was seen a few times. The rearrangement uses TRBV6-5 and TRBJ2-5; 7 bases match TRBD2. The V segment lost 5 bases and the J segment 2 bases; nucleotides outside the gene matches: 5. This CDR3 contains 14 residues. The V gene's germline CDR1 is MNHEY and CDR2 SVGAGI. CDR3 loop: CASSPGTTQETQYF. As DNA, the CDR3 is TGTGCCAGCAGTCCGGGGACTACACAAGAGACCCAGTACTTC.

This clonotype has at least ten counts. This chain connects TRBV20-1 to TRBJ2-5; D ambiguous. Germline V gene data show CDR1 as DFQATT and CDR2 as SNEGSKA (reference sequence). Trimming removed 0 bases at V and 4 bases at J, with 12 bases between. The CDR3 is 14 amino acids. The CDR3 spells CSARDPLVGETQYF. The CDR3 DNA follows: TGCAGTGCTAGAGATCCCCTAGTGGGAGAGACCCAGTACTTC.

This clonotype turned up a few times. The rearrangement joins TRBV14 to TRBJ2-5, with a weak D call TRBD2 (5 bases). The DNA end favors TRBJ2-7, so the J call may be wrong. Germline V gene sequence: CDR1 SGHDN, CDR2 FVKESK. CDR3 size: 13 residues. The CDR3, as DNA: TGTGCCAGCAGAAGGACGGGGAACCACGAGCAGTACTTC. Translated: CASRRTGNHEQYF.

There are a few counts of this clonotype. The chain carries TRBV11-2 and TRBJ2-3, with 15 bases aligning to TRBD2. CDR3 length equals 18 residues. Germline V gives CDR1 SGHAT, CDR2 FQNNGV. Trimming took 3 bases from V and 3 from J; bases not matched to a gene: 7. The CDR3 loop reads CASSFGLAGGLTTDTQYF. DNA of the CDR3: TGTGCCAGCAGCTTTGGACTAGCGGGGGGGCTAACTACAGATACGCAGTATTTT.

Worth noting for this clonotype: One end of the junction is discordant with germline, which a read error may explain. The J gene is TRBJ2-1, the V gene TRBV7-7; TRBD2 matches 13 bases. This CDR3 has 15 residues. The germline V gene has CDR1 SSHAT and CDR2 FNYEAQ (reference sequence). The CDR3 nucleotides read TGTGCTAGCAGCTTCGGGACTAGCGGGAACTATGAGCAGTTCTTC. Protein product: CASSFGTSGNYEQFF. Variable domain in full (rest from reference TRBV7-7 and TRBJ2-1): GAGVSQSPRYKVTKRGQDVTLRCDPISSHATLYWYQQALGQGPEFLTYFNYEAQPDKSGLPSDRFSAERPEGSISTLTIQRTEQRDSAMYRCASSFGTSGNYEQFFGPGTRLTVL.

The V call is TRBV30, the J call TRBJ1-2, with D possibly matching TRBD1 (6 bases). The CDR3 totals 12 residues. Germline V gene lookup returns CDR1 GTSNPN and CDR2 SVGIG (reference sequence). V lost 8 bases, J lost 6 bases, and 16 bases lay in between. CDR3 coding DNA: TGTGCCGTAAAACAGGGAGCCGATGGCTACACCTTC. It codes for CAVKQGADGYTF.